The TCR beta chain described here comes from a study of identical twins. This clonotype was counted between two and nine times. Its antigen is still unknown. In every case, the donor was a healthy Caucasian. Study-wide findings and caveats: Twins shared beta out-of-frame sequences in excess, but this excess was weaker. Part of the zero-insertion signal could reflect confounding by invariant MAIT and iNKT cells.

Each CDR3 protein is one row after TCRdb ran MiXCR on the 5' RACE reads. The sample lists roughly 1.6 million distinct CDR3 sequences, about 30% occurring once. The ends were cut back, 4 bases at V and 3 bases at J, with 15 bases in the middle. Germline CDR1 is SGHTA and CDR2 is FQGNSA. CDR3 length: 15 residues. The sequence came from a newborn girl in good health. The specimen was cord blood. This chain links TRBV7-2 with TRBJ1-1, with D hard to call. CDR3 sequence (DNA): TGTGCCAGCAGCTCTAACCAGTGGGCGGACACTGAAGCTTTCTTT. Its protein product is CASSSNQWADTEAFF. Complete variable domain (other parts from reference TRBV7-2 and TRBJ1-1): GAGVSQSPSNKVTEKGKDVELRCDPISGHTALYWYRQSLGQGLEFLIYFQGNSAPDKSGLPSDRFSAERTGGSVSTLTIQRTQQEDSAVYLCASSSNQWADTEAFFGQGTRLTVV.